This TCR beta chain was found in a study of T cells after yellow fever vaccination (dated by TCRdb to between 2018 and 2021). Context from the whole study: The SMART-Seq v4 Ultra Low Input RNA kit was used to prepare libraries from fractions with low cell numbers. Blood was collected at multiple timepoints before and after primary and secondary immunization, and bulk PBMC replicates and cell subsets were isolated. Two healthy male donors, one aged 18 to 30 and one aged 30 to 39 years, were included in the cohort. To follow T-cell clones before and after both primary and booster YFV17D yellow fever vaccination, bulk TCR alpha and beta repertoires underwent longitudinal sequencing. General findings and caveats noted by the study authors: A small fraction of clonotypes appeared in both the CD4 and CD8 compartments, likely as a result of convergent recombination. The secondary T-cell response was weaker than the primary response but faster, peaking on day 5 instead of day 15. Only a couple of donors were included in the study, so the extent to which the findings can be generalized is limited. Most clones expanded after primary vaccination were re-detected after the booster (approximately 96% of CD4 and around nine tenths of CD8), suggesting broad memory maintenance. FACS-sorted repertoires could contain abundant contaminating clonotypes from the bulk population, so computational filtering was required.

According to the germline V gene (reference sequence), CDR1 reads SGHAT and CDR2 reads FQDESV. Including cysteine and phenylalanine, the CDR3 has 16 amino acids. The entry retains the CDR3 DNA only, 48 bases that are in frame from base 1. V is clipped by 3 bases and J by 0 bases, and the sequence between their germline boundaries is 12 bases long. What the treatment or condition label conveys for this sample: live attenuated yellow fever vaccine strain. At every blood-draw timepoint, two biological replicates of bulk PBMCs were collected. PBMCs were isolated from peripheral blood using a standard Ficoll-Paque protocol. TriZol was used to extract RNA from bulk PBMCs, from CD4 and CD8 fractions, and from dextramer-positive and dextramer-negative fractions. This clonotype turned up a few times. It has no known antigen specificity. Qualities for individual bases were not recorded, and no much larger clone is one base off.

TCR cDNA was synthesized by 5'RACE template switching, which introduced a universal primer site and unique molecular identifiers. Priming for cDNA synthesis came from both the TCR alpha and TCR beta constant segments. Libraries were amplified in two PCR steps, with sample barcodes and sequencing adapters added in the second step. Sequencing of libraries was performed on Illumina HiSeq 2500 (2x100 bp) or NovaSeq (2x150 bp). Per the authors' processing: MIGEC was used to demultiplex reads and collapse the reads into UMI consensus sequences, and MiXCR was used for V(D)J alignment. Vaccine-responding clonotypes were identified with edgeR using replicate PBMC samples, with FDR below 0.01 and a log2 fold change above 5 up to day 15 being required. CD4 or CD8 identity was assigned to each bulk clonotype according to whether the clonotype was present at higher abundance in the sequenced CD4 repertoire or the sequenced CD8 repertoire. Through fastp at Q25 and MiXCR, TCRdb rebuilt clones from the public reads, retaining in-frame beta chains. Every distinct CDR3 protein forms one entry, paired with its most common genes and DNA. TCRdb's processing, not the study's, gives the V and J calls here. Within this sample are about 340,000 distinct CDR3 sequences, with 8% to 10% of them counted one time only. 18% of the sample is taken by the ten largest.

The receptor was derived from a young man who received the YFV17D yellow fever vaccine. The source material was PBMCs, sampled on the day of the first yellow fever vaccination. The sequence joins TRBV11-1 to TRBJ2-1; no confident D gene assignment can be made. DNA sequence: TGTGCCAGCAGCTTTAGTACAGCTGTCTCCTACAATGAGCAGTTCTTC. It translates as CASSFSTAVSYNEQFF.